The 26 T cell receptor beta chains given below trace back to one sample, sequenced in a study of vaccination and CD4 T cells after COVID-19. The Oncomine TCR Beta short-read assay sequenced DNA from cultured CD4+ T cells. TCRdb reprocessed the PCR reads via MiXCR and lists one record per CDR3 protein. The sample carries more than 15,000 distinct CDR3 sequences, roughly 45% recorded once. These receptors lack a known antigen. Treatment reported: roughly 11-day PBMC culture with coronavirus spike peptide pools or control peptides (ViraFEST assay). Specimen: CD4+ T cells from blood, cultured in vitro, collected before SARS-CoV-2 vaccination. All receptors come from a human donor who received a COVID-19 vaccine.

The chain couples TRBV6-1 to TRBJ2-5, with D perhaps matching TRBD1 (6 bases). Between the trimmed V and J ends, which lost 5 bases and 5 bases, there was a span of 18 bases. Germline V lookup: CDR1 MNHNS, CDR2 SASEGT. The CDR3 runs 15 residues. In nucleotides, the CDR3 is TGTGCCAGCAGTCCCAACTCCAGGGGTCAGGAGACCCAGTACTTC. Its protein product is CASSPNSRGQETQYF.

The rearrangement joins TRBV20-1 to TRBJ2-1, with TRBD1 identical over 10 bases. Losses at the gene ends were 8 bases for V and 6 bases for J; bases not matched to a gene: 10. Per germline, CDR1 DFQATT and CDR2 SNEGSKA (reference sequence). The CDR3 sequence is 14 residues long. The CDR3 DNA follows: TGCAGTTCCAATCGGGACAGGGGAGGCAATGAGCAGTTCTTC. Its protein is CSSNRDRGGNEQFF.

This clonotype came up a few times. The rearrangement links TRBV10-1 to TRBJ2-6, with 7 bases identical to TRBD1. The germline V gene has CDR1 WNHNN and CDR2 SYGVQD (reference sequence). Trimming at V came to 0 bases and at J to 1 base, leaving 0 bases not matched to a gene. The CDR3 spans 16 residues. In nucleotides, the CDR3 is TGCGCCAGCAGTGAGTCGACAGGGTCTGGGGCCAACGTCCTGACTTTC. Its protein is CASSESTGSGANVLTF.

The chain couples TRBV20-1 to TRBJ2-7; a weak D match, TRBD1 (5 bases). Germline lookup yields CDR1 DFQATT and CDR2 SNEGSKA (reference sequence). V lost 0 bases, J lost 2 bases, and 17 bases lay in between. The CDR3 totals 16 residues. CDR3 nucleotide sequence: TGCAGTGCTAGAGATTCATCGGCAGGGCCTCCCTACGAGCAGTACTTC. Protein sequence: CSARDSSAGPPYEQYF.

The chain combines TRBV20-1 with TRBJ1-2, with 10 bases matching TRBD1. Germline V gene lookup returns CDR1 DFQATT and CDR2 SNEGSKA (reference sequence). The CDR3 totals 13 residues. Trimming cost V 7 bases and J 8 bases; bases outside gene matches: 10. The CDR3 loop reads CSGRPTGGEGYTF. The CDR3 bases are TGCAGTGGACGCCCGACAGGGGGCGAAGGCTACACCTTC.

This sequence joins TRBV5-1 and TRBJ1-4, with D unresolved. In germline, CDR1 is SGHRS, CDR2 YFSETQ. Trimming left V 2 bases short and J 5 bases short, with 7 bases between. CDR3 length: 13 amino acids. The CDR3: CASSFRANEKLFF. The CDR3 nucleotides read TGCGCCAGCAGCTTCCGGGCCAATGAAAAACTGTTTTTT.

CDR3 region: CASSPGQNYGYTF. Here the CDR3 DNA reads TGTGCCAGCTCACCGGGGCAGAACTATGGCTACACCTTC. The chain uses TRBV18 and TRBJ1-2, with D possibly TRBD1 on 5 matching bases. This CDR3 has 13 residues. Germline lookup yields CDR1 KGHSH and CDR2 LQKENI. The V end lost 3 bases, the J end lost 2 bases, and 7 bases lay between the germline ends. Together with reference TRBV18 and TRBJ1-2, the CDR3 gives the full variable domain: NAGVMQNPRHLVRRRGQEARLRCSPMKGHSHVYWYRQLPEEGLKFMVYLQKENIIDESGMPKERFSAEFPKEGPSILRIQQVVRGDSAAYFCASSPGQNYGYTFGSGTRLTVV.

J is TRBJ2-3 and V is TRBV20-1, with D tentatively TRBD1 (5 bases). CDR3 length: 16 amino acids. Germline-derived CDR1 and CDR2 are DFQATT and SNEGSKA (reference sequence). Deletions cut 0 bases from V and 0 bases from J, with 13 bases between. CDR3 sequence (DNA): TGCAGTGCTAGAGATAGTGGGGCAGCTAGCACAGATACGCAGTATTTT. Encoded protein: CSARDSGAASTDTQYF.

The chain couples TRBV10-3 to TRBJ1-1, with D unclear. Deletions cut 8 bases from V and 6 bases from J, with 10 bases between. This CDR3 is built from 11 residues. The germline CDR1 and CDR2 sequences are ENHRY and SYGVKD. CDR3 in DNA: TGTGCCATCGGGCTACACGCTGAAGCTTTCTTT. Its protein product is CAIGLHAEAFF.

A few counts support this clonotype. The rearrangement joins TRBV20-1 to TRBJ2-5; possibly TRBD1 for D (5 bases). The germline CDR1 and CDR2 sequences are DFQATT and SNEGSKA (reference sequence). The CDR3 consists of 12 residues. Trimming removed 4 bases from V and 1 base from J, with 7 bases in between. For the CDR3, the DNA is TGCAGTGCTAACCAGGGCCAAGAGACCCAGTACTTC. Amino acids: CSANQGQETQYF.

The chain couples TRBV2 to TRBJ1-1; maybe TRBD1 (5 bases). The V end was cut by 2 bases, the J end by 3 bases, with 13 bases between. The CDR3 runs 15 residues. Germline CDR1 and CDR2: SNHLY and FYNNEI. The CDR3 here is CASSERGIRYTEAFF. Here the CDR3 DNA reads TGTGCCAGCAGTGAAAGGGGTATAAGGTACACTGAAGCTTTCTTT.

This clonotype was recorded a few times. The chain recombines TRBV2 with TRBJ1-1; D is ambiguous. Looked up from germline, CDR1 is SNHLY and CDR2 is FYNNEI. CDR3 size: 13 residues. Trimming left V 6 bases short and J 2 bases short, with 10 bases between. Written as DNA, the CDR3 is TGTGCCAGCAGCTGGCAGCACAACACTGAAGCTTTCTTT. Encoded protein: CASSWQHNTEAFF.

This clonotype was detected once. The gene calls are TRBV4-1 and TRBJ2-3, with 8 nucleotides matching TRBD2. This CDR3 region has 21 residues. Trimming took 0 bases from V and 5 from J; bases not matched to a gene: 22. CDR1 is MGHRA, CDR2 YSYEKL, per germline. The CDR3 spells CASSQDLPSGSGVGRKDTQYF. The DNA for the CDR3 is TGCGCCAGCAGCCAAGATCTTCCTAGCGGGTCGGGTGTTGGTCGGAAAGATACGCAGTATTTT.

The genes are TRBV7-3 and TRBJ2-3, with a weak D call TRBD1 (5 bases). There are 15 residues in the CDR3. V lost 0 bases to trimming and J lost 6 bases, with 13 bases between them. CDR1 and CDR2 from the germline V gene are SGHTA and FQGTGA. This chain's CDR3 is CASSLTGVVGDTQYF. CDR3 nucleotides: TGTGCCAGCAGCTTAACAGGGGTAGTGGGGGATACGCAGTATTTT.

J is TRBJ2-4 and V is TRBV20-1; TRBD2 matches at 8 bases. Per the germline V gene, CDR1 is DFQATT and CDR2 is SNEGSKA (reference sequence). V was pared by 4 bases and J by 0 bases, with 11 bases of the junction left unmatched. This CDR3 spans 17 amino acids. The CDR3 DNA is TGCAGTGCTACAAGGGGAGGCGGGGGGCCAGCCAAAAACATTCAGTACTTC. Encoded protein: CSATRGGGGPAKNIQYF.

There are a few counts of this clonotype. Here the CDR3 reads CASSLGQGGEAFF. The CDR3 DNA is TGTGCCAGCAGCTTAGGACAGGGGGGAGAAGCTTTCTTT. This chain uses TRBV7-3 with TRBJ1-1, with 10 nucleotides matching TRBD1. With 2 bases clipped from V and 8 bases from J, the junction kept 2 bases outside the gene matches. Germline CDR1 SGHTA, CDR2 FQGTGA. The CDR3 is 13 amino acids.

This clonotype was seen once. This chain joins TRBV6-1 and TRBJ2-1; TRBD1 matches 9 bases. Trimming cost V 6 bases and J 2 bases; bases outside gene matches: 8. Per the germline V gene, CDR1 is MNHNS and CDR2 is SASEGT. This CDR3 has 16 residues. In DNA, the CDR3 is TGTGCCAGCAGACCCACGGGACAGGGTACCTACAATGAGCAGTTCTTC. Encoded protein: CASRPTGQGTYNEQFF.

The rearrangement links TRBV6-1 to TRBJ2-3; 7 bases are a match to TRBD1. The ends lost 6 bases at V and 6 bases at J; junction bases unmatched: 9. Germline CDR1 is MNHNS and CDR2 is SASEGT. This CDR3 region has 14 residues. The CDR3 sequence: CASSYRQGVDTQYF. For the CDR3, the DNA is TGTGCCAGCAGCTATAGACAGGGCGTGGATACGCAGTATTTT.

V gene TRBV19 combines with J gene TRBJ2-7; 7 bases align to TRBD2. The CDR3 contains 13 residues. J lost 0 bases, V lost 10 bases, and 6 bases had no gene match. The germline V gene encodes CDR1 LNHDA and CDR2 SQIVND (reference sequence). The CDR3 sequence: CATGEGYSYEQYF. DNA of the CDR3: TGTGCCACTGGGGAGGGATACTCCTACGAGCAGTACTTC.

This clonotype was seen a handful of times. V is TRBV24-1 and J is TRBJ1-5; TRBD1 might be the D (6 bases). The CDR3 sequence is 18 residues long. V lost 3 bases to trimming and J lost 1 base, with 18 bases between them. Germline values: CDR1 KGHDR, CDR2 SFDVKD. CDR3 protein: CATSDGATGTWSNQPQHF. The DNA of the CDR3 is TGTGCCACCAGTGATGGAGCGACAGGAACCTGGAGCAATCAGCCCCAGCATTTT.

CDR3 protein: CATSRAGDGYTF. The CDR3 DNA reads as TGTGCCACCAGCAGAGCAGGGGATGGCTACACCTTC. This chain joins TRBV15 and TRBJ1-2; D perhaps matches TRBD1 (6 bases). V was pared by 1 base and J by 6 bases, with 6 bases between. Germline V gene lookup returns CDR1 LNHNV and CDR2 YYDKDF (reference sequence). CDR3 length: 12 residues.

The J gene is TRBJ2-3, the V gene TRBV20-1, with D perhaps TRBD2 (6 bases). Per germline, CDR1 DFQATT and CDR2 SNEGSKA (reference sequence). This CDR3 region has 11 residues. For the CDR3, the DNA is TGCGCGACTAGAAGGACAGATACGCAGTATTTT. Translating it yields CATRRTDTQYF.

This clonotype occurred a few times. The chain links TRBV7-6 to TRBJ1-5; D remains ambiguous. V lost 0 bases, J lost 7 bases, and 7 bases lay in between. CDR1 is SGHVS and CDR2 is FNYEAQ in the germline V gene. This CDR3 is 13 amino acids long. The CDR3 nucleotides read TGTGCCAGCAGCTTAGCTCGGGAGCAGCCCCAGCATTTT. Translation: CASSLAREQPQHF.

The rearrangement joins TRBV20-1 to TRBJ2-5; the match to TRBD2 covers 7 bases. CDR3 size: 14 residues. From germline, CDR1 is DFQATT and CDR2 SNEGSKA (reference sequence). The V and J ends lost 3 bases and 0 bases, in that order; junction bases with no gene match: 4. DNA of the CDR3: TGCAGTGCTAGGACTAGCCCGTACCAAGAGACCCAGTACTTC. This translates into CSARTSPYQETQYF.

The chain joins TRBV18 to TRBJ1-2; D gene ambiguous. The V end lost 6 bases, the J end lost 5 bases, and 4 bases lay between the germline ends. In germline, CDR1 is KGHSH, CDR2 LQKENI. The CDR3 spans 10 residues. The CDR3 sequence: CASSGYGYTF. CDR3 nucleotides: TGTGCCAGCTCCGGGTATGGCTACACCTTC.

This clonotype was seen a handful of times. The chain combines TRBV30 with TRBJ1-5; 7 positions match TRBD1. The CDR3 runs to 14 residues. V shed 1 base and J 6 bases; nucleotides not matched to a gene: 6. The germline CDR1 and CDR2 sequences are GTSNPN and SVGIG (reference sequence). CDR3 nucleotides: TGTGCCTGGAGTGGGGACAGTGCCCGTCAGCCCCAGCATTTT. As protein: CAWSGDSARQPQHF.